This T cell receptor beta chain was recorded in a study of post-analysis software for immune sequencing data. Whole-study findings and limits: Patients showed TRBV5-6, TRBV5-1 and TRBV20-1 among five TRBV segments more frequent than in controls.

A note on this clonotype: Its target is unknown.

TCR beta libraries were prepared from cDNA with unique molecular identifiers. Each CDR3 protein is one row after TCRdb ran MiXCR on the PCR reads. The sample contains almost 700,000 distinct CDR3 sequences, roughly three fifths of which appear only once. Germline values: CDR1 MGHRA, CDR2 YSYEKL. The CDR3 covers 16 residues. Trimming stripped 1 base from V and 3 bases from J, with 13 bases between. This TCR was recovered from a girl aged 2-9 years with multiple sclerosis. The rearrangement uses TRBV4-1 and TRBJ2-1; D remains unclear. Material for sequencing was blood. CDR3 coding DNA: TGCGCCAGCAGCCAAGCGACTCATTACTACTACAATGAGCAGTTCTTC. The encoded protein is CASSQATHYYYNEQFF.